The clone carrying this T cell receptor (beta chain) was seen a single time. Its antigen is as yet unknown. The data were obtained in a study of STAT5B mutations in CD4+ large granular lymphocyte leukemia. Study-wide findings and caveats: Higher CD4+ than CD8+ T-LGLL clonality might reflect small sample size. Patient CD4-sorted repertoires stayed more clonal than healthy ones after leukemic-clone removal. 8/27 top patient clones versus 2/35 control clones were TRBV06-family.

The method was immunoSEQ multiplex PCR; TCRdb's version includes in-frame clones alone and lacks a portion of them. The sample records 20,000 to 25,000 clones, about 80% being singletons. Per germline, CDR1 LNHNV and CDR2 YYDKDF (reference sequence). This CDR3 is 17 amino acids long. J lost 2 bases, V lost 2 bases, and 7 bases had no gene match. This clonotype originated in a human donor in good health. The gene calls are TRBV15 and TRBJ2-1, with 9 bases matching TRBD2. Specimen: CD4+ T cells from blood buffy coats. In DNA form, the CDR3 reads TGTGCCACCAGCAGAACACTCTTAGCGGGAGCCTACAATGAGCAGTTCTTC. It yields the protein CATSRTLLAGAYNEQFF.